Below are 9 T cell receptor beta chains sequenced from a single sample in a study of OX40 agonist ivuxolimab in advanced cancers. Receptor amplification or capture employed the immunoSEQ multiplex PCR assay. Not all clones reach the TCRdb copy of this immuneACCESS table, which keeps in-frame sequences only. Checked studies attribute under half of the gap to unresolved V genes and leave the rest unexplained. The table for this sample lists more than 65,000 clones; about 91% of them were counted only once. 0.5% to 0.6% of the sample is taken by the ten largest. The sample was CD4+ or CD8+ T cells sorted from blood, taken in a trial of the OX40 agonist ivuxolimab. Receptors originate from an adult with an advanced solid tumor such as melanoma, head and neck, liver or kidney cancer.

CDR3 nucleotides: TGTGCCAGCAGCTTGGAGCCGGATAGCAATCAGCCCCAGCATTTT. Its translation: CASSLEPDSNQPQHF. The rearrangement links TRBV5-5 to TRBJ1-5; D unclear. V was cut by 0 bases and J by 0 bases, with 7 bases left in between. The V gene's germline CDR1 is SGHKS and CDR2 YYEKEE (reference sequence). The CDR3 consists of 15 residues. Combining the CDR3 with reference TRBV5-5 and TRBJ1-5 gives the whole variable domain DAGVTQSPTHLIKTRGQQVTLRCSPISGHKSVSWYQQVLGQGPQFIFQYYEKEERGRGNFPDRFSARQFPNYSSELNVNALLLGDSALYLCASSLEPDSNQPQHFGDGTRLSIL.

The chain links TRBV5-1 to TRBJ1-1, with 8 bases lining up with TRBD1. The CDR3 covers 15 residues. The V segment lost 4 bases and the J segment 0 bases; nucleotides outside the gene matches: 5. Germline V gives CDR1 SGHRS, CDR2 YFSETQ. CDR3 sequence reads: CASSRQGLMNTEAFF. The CDR3 nucleotides are TGCGCCAGCAGCCGACAGGGGTTGATGAACACTGAAGCTTTCTTT.

The chain joins TRBV5-4 to TRBJ1-2; TRBD1 matches 9 bases. This CDR3 comprises 17 residues. Germline V gene lookup returns CDR1 SGHNT and CDR2 YYREEE (reference sequence). The junction had 12 bases not matched to a gene; V was cut back by 4 bases and J by 2 bases. The CDR3 here is CASSQTFGQGLNYGYTF. The CDR3 region has the DNA TGTGCCAGCAGCCAAACCTTTGGACAGGGGCTCAACTATGGCTACACCTTC.

V and J are TRBV5-1 and TRBJ1-6; TRBD1 matches 8 bases. There are 14 residues in the CDR3. The germline V gene has CDR1 SGHRS and CDR2 YFSETQ. The J segment lost 9 bases and the V segment lost 3 bases, leaving 5 bases of the junction unmatched. CDR3: CASSYDRGGSPLHF. In nucleotides, the CDR3 is TGCGCCAGCAGCTATGACAGGGGCGGTTCACCCCTCCACTTT. The full variable domain, its missing parts supplied by reference TRBV5-1 and TRBJ1-6, is KAGVTQTPRYLIKTRGQQVTLSCSPISGHRSVSWYQQTPGQGLQFLFEYFSETQRNKGNFPGRFSGRQFSNSRSEMNVSTLELGDSALYLCASSYDRGGSPLHFGNGTRLTVT.

The chain employs TRBV9 and TRBJ1-6; D is uncertain. From germline, CDR1 is SGDLS and CDR2 YYNGEE. Trimming removed 0 bases from V and 7 bases from J, with 8 bases in between. This CDR3 region has 14 residues. CDR3 region: CASSVAGGNSPLHF. The CDR3 DNA reads as TGTGCCAGCAGCGTAGCGGGAGGGAATTCACCCCTCCACTTT.

Here the CDR3 reads CASSLGGRQPQHF. The CDR3 region has the DNA TGTGCCAGCAGCTTAGGCGGGAGGCAGCCCCAGCATTTT. The J gene is TRBJ1-5, the V gene TRBV7-2; D remains ambiguous. CDR3 size: 13 residues. The V end was cut by 1 base, the J end by 7 bases, with 8 bases between. CDR1 and CDR2 from the germline V gene are SGHTA and FQGNSA. The complete variable domain, with remaining parts taken from reference TRBV7-2 and TRBJ1-5, reads GAGVSQSPSNKVTEKGKDVELRCDPISGHTALYWYRQSLGQGLEFLIYFQGNSAPDKSGLPSDRFSAERTGGSVSTLTIQRTQQEDSAVYLCASSLGGRQPQHFGDGTRLSIL.

This rearrangement joins TRBV10-3 to TRBJ2-3, with TRBD2 matching over 10 bases. Germline V gene lookup returns CDR1 ENHRY and CDR2 SYGVKD. This CDR3 has 15 residues. Trimming cost V 4 bases and J 6 bases; bases outside gene matches: 7. CDR3 amino acids: CAISASGGASDTQYF. DNA for the CDR3: TGTGCCATCAGTGCGAGCGGGGGGGCCTCGGATACGCAGTATTTT.

This chain links TRBV19 with TRBJ1-4, with TRBD1 matching 8 bases. The CDR3 is made up of 15 amino acids. V shed 7 bases, J shed 4 bases, and the junction held 8 bases outside the gene matches. Germline V CDR1 and CDR2: LNHDA, SQIVND (reference sequence). CDR3 DNA sequence: TGTGCCAGTAACGGCCCTGGACAGGGTAATGAAAAACTGTTTTTT. Translation gives CASNGPGQGNEKLFF.

The chain carries TRBV5-1 and TRBJ2-1, with TRBD2 identical over 7 bases. The V gene end was trimmed by 6 bases and the J gene end by 4 bases; junction bases not matched to a gene: 4. The CDR3 is 13 residues long. Germline V gene sequence: CDR1 SGHRS, CDR2 YFSETQ. The CDR3 region has the DNA TGCGCCAGCACTAGCGGAAGATACAATGAGCAGTTCTTC. Its protein is CASTSGRYNEQFF.